This T cell receptor (beta chain) emerged from a study of blood T cell repertoires in COVID-19. Background on the study: Sources were T cells, B-cell-depleted T cells, or PBMCs; the material itself was cDNA or gDNA.

The CDR3 consists of 10 residues. The germline V gene encodes CDR1 SQVTM and CDR2 ANQGSEA. The germline V and J ends were trimmed by 3 bases and 8 bases, with 7 bases remaining between them. Comment on this clone: The same CDR3 also results from other DNA sequences found in this sample.

TCRdb's copy holds only in-frame clones and misses some; the assay was immunoSEQ multiplex PCR. The data contain about 170,000 clones, roughly 80% of them singletons. Sequencing input: peripheral blood. This chain joins TRBV29-1 and TRBJ1-2, with D hard to call. The receptor was derived from a man between 18 and 29 years old with active or convalescent COVID-19. CDR3 nucleotide sequence: TGCAGCGTTGAGAGAGGGGGCTACACCTTC. The encoded protein is CSVERGGYTF.